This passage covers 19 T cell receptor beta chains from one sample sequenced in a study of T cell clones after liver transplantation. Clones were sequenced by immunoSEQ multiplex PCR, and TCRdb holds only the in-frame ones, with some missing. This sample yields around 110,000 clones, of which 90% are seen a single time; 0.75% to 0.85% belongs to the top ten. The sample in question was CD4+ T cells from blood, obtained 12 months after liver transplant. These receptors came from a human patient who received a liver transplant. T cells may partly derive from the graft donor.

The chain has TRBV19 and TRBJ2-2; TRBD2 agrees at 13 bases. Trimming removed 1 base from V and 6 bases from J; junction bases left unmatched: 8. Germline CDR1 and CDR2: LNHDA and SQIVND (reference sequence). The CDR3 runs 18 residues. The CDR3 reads CASSIGEGLAGWAGELFF. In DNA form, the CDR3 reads TGTGCCAGTAGTATAGGAGAGGGACTAGCGGGATGGGCCGGGGAGCTGTTTTTT.

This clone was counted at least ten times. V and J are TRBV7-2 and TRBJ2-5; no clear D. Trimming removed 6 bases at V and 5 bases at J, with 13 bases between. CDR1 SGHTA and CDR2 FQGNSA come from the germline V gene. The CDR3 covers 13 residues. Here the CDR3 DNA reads TGTGCCAGCAGGGGTAGGGTCCCGGAGACCCAGTACTTC. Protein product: CASRGRVPETQYF. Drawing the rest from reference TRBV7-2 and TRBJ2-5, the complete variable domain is GAGVSQSPSNKVTEKGKDVELRCDPISGHTALYWYRQSLGQGLEFLIYFQGNSAPDKSGLPSDRFSAERTGGSVSTLTIQRTQQEDSAVYLCASRGRVPETQYFGPGTRLLVL.

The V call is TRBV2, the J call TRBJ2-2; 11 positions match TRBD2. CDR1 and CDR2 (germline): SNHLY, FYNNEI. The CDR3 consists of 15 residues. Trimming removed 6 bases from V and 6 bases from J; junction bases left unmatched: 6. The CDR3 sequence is CASSPGLAVSGELFF. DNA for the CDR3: TGTGCCAGCAGCCCGGGACTAGCGGTCTCCGGGGAGCTGTTTTTT.

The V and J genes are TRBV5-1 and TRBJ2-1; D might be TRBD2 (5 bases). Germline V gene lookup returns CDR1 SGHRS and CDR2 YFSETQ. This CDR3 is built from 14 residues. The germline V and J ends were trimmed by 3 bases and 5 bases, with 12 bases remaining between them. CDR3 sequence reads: CASSWQAEDNEQFF. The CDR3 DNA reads TGCGCCAGCAGCTGGCAAGCGGAGGACAATGAGCAGTTCTTC.

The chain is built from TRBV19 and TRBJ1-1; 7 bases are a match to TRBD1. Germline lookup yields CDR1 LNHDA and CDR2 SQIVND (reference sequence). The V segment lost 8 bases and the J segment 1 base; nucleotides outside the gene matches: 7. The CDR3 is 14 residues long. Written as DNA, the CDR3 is TGTGCCAGTTCCCAGCCAGGGGGGAACACTGAAGCTTTCTTT. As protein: CASSQPGGNTEAFF.

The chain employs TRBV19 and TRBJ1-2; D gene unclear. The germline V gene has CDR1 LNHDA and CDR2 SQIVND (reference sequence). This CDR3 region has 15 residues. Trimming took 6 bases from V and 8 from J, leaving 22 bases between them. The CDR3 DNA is TGTGCCAGTAGGGAGGTCTTAGCCTACGGGGAAGGCTACACCTTC. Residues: CASREVLAYGEGYTF.

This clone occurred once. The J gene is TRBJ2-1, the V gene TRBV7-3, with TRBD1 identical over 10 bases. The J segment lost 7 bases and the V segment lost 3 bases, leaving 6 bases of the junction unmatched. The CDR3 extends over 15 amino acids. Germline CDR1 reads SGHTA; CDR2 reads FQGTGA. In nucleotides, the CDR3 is TGTGCCAGCAGCTTGACAGGGGGCGCGAGTAATGAGCAGTTCTTC. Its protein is CASSLTGGASNEQFF.

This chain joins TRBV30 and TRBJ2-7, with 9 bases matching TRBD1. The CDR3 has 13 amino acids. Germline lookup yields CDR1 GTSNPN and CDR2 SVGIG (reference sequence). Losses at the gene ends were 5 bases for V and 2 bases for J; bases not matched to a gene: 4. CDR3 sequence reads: CAWQTGGTYEQYF. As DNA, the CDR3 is TGTGCCTGGCAGACAGGGGGTACCTACGAGCAGTACTTC.

The CDR3 sequence: CSVIESSAVREQFF. CDR3 DNA: TGCAGCGTGATAGAATCTAGCGCCGTCCGGGAGCAGTTCTTC. V usage is TRBV29-1 and J usage is TRBJ2-1; possible D gene TRBD2, 6 bases. Germline CDR1 reads SQVTM; CDR2 reads ANQGSEA. This CDR3 spans 14 amino acids. Trimming removed 6 bases from V and 10 bases from J, with 22 bases in between.

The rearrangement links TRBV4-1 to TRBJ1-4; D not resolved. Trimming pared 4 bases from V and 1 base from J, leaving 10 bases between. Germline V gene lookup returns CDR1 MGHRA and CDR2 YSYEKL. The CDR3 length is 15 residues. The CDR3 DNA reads TGCGCCAGCAGCCTCTTCGCGGGAACTAATGAAAAACTGTTTTTT. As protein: CASSLFAGTNEKLFF.

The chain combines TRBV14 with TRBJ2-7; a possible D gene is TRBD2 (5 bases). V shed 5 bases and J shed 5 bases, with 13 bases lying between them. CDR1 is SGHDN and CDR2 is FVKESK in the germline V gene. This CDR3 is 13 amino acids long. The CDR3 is CASSNSGGNEQYF. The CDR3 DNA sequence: TGTGCCAGCAGCAACTCAGGAGGAAACGAGCAGTACTTC.

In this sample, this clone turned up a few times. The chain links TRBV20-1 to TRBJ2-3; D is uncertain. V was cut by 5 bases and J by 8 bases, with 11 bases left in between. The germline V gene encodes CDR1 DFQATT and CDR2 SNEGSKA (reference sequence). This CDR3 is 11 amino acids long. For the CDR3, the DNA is TGCAGTGCTCGATCCCGAGGTACGCAGTATTTT. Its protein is CSARSRGTQYF.

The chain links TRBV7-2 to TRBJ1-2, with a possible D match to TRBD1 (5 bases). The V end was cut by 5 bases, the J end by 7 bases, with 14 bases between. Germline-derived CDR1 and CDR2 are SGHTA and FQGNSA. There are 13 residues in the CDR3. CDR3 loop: CASSRGGGSGYTF. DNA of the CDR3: TGTGCCAGCAGCCGCGGGGGGGGAAGTGGCTACACCTTC.

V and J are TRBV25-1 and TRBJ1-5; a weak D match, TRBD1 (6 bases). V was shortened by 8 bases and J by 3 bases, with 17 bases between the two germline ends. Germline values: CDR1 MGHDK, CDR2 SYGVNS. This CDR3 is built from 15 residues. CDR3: CASSPAGADNQPQHF. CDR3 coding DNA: TGTGCCAGCTCCCCTGCAGGGGCAGACAATCAGCCCCAGCATTTT. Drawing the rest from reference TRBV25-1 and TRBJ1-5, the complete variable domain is EADIYQTPRYLVIGTGKKITLECSQTMGHDKMYWYQQDPGMELHLIHYSYGVNSTEKGDLSSESTVSRIRTEHFPLTLESARPSHTSQYLCASSPAGADNQPQHFGDGTRLSIL.

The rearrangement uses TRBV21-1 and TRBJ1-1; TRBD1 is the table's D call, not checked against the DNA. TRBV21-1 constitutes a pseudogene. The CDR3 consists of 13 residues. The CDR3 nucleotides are TGTGCCAGCAGTGGACAGCTGAACACTGAAGCTTTCTTT. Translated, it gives CASSGQLNTEAFF.

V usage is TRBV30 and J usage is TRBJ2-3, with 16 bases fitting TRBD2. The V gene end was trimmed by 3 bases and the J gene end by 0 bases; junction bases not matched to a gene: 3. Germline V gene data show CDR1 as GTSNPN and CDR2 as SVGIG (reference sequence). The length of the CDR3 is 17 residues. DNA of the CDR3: TGTGCCTGGAGCGGGACTAGCGGGAGGGTTAGCACAGATACGCAGTATTTT. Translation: CAWSGTSGRVSTDTQYF.

As DNA, the CDR3 is TGCGCCAGCAGCTCACAGGGGGCGGACTATGGCTACACCTTC. Its translation is CASSSQGADYGYTF. The V and J genes are TRBV5-1 and TRBJ1-2; TRBD1 aligns across 9 bases. With V trimmed by 3 bases and J by 3 bases, 3 bases remained unmatched. The germline CDR1 and CDR2 sequences are SGHRS and YFSETQ. The CDR3 loop spans 14 amino acids.

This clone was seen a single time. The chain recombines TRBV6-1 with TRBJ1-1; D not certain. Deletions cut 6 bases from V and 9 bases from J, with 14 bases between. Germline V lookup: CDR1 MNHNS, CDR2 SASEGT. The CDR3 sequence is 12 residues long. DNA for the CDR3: TGTGCCAGCAGGGACCCTCTGGGTAAAGCTTTCTTT. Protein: CASRDPLGKAFF.

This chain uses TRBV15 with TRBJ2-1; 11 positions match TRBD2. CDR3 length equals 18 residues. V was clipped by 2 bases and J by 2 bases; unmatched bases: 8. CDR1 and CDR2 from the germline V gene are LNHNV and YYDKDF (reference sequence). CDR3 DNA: TGTGCCACCAGCAGAAGCTTGACTAGCGGGAAAACCTACAATGAGCAGTTCTTC. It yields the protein CATSRSLTSGKTYNEQFF.